These 22 T cell receptor beta chains share one sample of origin, sequenced in a study of blood T cell repertoires in COVID-19. Profiled with immunoSEQ multiplex PCR; TCRdb holds only in-frame clones, not every one. The sample records about 140,000 clones, roughly 80% being singletons. The specimen was peripheral blood. These receptors came from an elderly woman in a cohort sampled during active or convalescent COVID-19.

This sequence joins TRBV15 and TRBJ2-7, with a weak D call TRBD2 (6 bases). CDR3 length: 15 residues. Germline values: CDR1 LNHNV, CDR2 YYDKDF (reference sequence). Trimming shortened V by 0 bases and J by 2 bases, and 11 bases separated the two germline ends. The CDR3 DNA sequence: TGTGCCACCAGCAGAGACGGGACTCGCGCCTACGAGCAGTACTTC. Protein sequence: CATSRDGTRAYEQYF.

The gene calls are TRBV5-1 and TRBJ2-3; no definite D call. V lost 1 base, J lost 6 bases, and 12 bases lay in between. Per germline, CDR1 SGHRS and CDR2 YFSETQ. This CDR3 has 14 residues. The CDR3 reads CASSLFLGPDTQYF. The CDR3 bases are TGCGCCAGCAGCTTGTTCCTAGGTCCGGATACGCAGTATTTT.

The V gene is TRBV4-2, the J gene TRBJ2-1; 8 bases agree with TRBD2. The CDR3 consists of 15 residues. Per the germline V gene, CDR1 is LGHNA and CDR2 is YNFKEQ. Trimming took 2 bases from V and 1 from J; bases not matched to a gene: 1. The CDR3 loop reads CASSQRGGSYNEQFF. CDR3 sequence (DNA): TGTGCCAGCAGCCAACGGGGGGGATCCTACAATGAGCAGTTCTTC.

The chain carries TRBV5-1 and TRBJ2-3, with D possibly TRBD1 on 5 matching bases. Germline V gene data show CDR1 as SGHRS and CDR2 as YFSETQ. V lost 1 base and J lost 0, with 15 bases in between. The CDR3 runs to 17 residues. The CDR3 reads CASSLPLTDSSTDTQYF. The CDR3 nucleotides read TGCGCCAGCAGCTTGCCATTGACAGACTCTAGCACAGATACGCAGTATTTT. The full variable domain, its missing parts supplied by reference TRBV5-1 and TRBJ2-3, is KAGVTQTPRYLIKTRGQQVTLSCSPISGHRSVSWYQQTPGQGLQFLFEYFSETQRNKGNFPGRFSGRQFSNSRSEMNVSTLELGDSALYLCASSLPLTDSSTDTQYFGPGTRLTVL.

The chain is built from TRBV5-1 and TRBJ1-2; 7 bases map to TRBD1. Germline loops: CDR1 SGHRS, CDR2 YFSETQ. The V and J ends lost 4 bases and 8 bases, in that order; junction bases with no gene match: 8. This CDR3 is 13 amino acids long. CDR3 sequence: CASSQGVSGGYTF. The CDR3 coding sequence is TGCGCCAGCAGCCAGGGGGTCTCGGGAGGCTACACCTTC.

V is TRBV19 and J is TRBJ2-3; possibly TRBD2 for D (5 bases). There are 15 residues in the CDR3. Germline V gene data show CDR1 as LNHDA and CDR2 as SQIVND (reference sequence). Deletions cut 4 bases from V and 0 bases from J, with 11 bases between. CDR3 sequence reads: CASSTDYTSTDTQYF. The CDR3 coding sequence is TGTGCCAGTAGTACCGACTATACTAGCACAGATACGCAGTATTTT. Variable domain in full (rest from reference TRBV19 and TRBJ2-3): DGGITQSPKYLFRKEGQNVTLSCEQNLNHDAMYWYRQDPGQGLRLIYYSQIVNDFQKGDIAEGYSVSREKKESFPLTVTSAQKNPTAFYLCASSTDYTSTDTQYFGPGTRLTVL.

The chain is built from TRBV10-3 and TRBJ2-5; TRBD1 is a possible D gene (6 bases). V was clipped by 0 bases and J by 2 bases, with 16 bases between them. CDR1 and CDR2 (germline): ENHRY, SYGVKD. CDR3 length: 17 residues. The CDR3 is CAISESWGWQGQETQYF. In DNA form, the CDR3 reads TGTGCCATCAGTGAGTCGTGGGGTTGGCAGGGGCAAGAGACCCAGTACTTC.

The chain links TRBV24-1 to TRBJ2-3, with D possibly matching TRBD2 (6 bases). The CDR3 covers 17 residues. Germline V gene data show CDR1 as KGHDR and CDR2 as SFDVKD. Trimming shortened V by 3 bases and J by 3 bases, and 18 bases separated the two germline ends. CDR3 in DNA: TGTGCCACCAGTGATGCCGGGACTGGACACAGGACAGATACGCAGTATTTT. Translated, it gives CATSDAGTGHRTDTQYF.

V gene TRBV9 combines with J gene TRBJ2-2; D is ambiguous. The germline V and J ends were trimmed by 4 bases and 6 bases, with 10 bases remaining between them. CDR1 and CDR2 (germline): SGDLS, YYNGEE. The CDR3 runs 13 residues. The CDR3, as DNA: TGTGCCAGCAGCCCCCGTTTAGCCGGGGAGCTGTTTTTT. This encodes CASSPRLAGELFF.

This rearrangement joins TRBV7-6 to TRBJ1-2; 7 bases are a match to TRBD1. Trimming at V came to 5 bases and at J to 1 base, leaving 4 bases not matched to a gene. CDR3 length equals 14 residues. The germline V gene encodes CDR1 SGHVS and CDR2 FNYEAQ. The DNA for the CDR3 is TGTGCCAGCAGCGGAGGGACAGATAACTATGGCTACACCTTC. Translated: CASSGGTDNYGYTF.

The chain has TRBV15 and TRBJ1-3; D is ambiguous. The CDR3 has 16 residues. Germline V CDR1 and CDR2: LNHNV, YYDKDF (reference sequence). Trimming removed 0 bases from V and 3 bases from J, with 12 bases in between. CDR3 coding DNA: TGTGCCACCAGCAGAGACCGATTAACAATTGGAAACACCATATATTTT. Encoded protein: CATSRDRLTIGNTIYF.

The chain has TRBV24-1 and TRBJ1-5; D ambiguous. Germline V lookup: CDR1 KGHDR, CDR2 SFDVKD. V gave up 4 bases and J gave up 4 bases, with 4 bases separating them. The CDR3 has 12 amino acids. CDR3 DNA: TGTGCCACCAGTGACGGGAATCAGCCCCAGCATTTT. Translation gives CATSDGNQPQHF.

This clone has a handful of counts. The sample has other DNA sequences that encode this CDR3 too. The chain has TRBV2 and TRBJ2-3, with 10 bases aligning to TRBD1. The ends lost 6 bases at V and 3 bases at J; junction bases unmatched: 3. Germline CDR1 and CDR2: SNHLY and FYNNEI. This CDR3 has 14 amino acids. The CDR3 DNA is TGTGCCAGCAGGAGGGACAGGGGAACAGATACGCAGTATTTT. Amino acid sequence: CASRRDRGTDTQYF.

The J gene is TRBJ2-2, the V gene TRBV5-4; TRBD1 matches at 7 bases. V was pared by 4 bases and J by 4 bases, with 10 bases of the junction left unmatched. The V gene's germline CDR1 is SGHNT and CDR2 YYREEE (reference sequence). CDR3 length: 16 residues. The CDR3 coding sequence is TGTGCCAGCAGCCGAGGGGGCCCCCTAAGCACCGGGGAGCTGTTTTTT. It encodes CASSRGGPLSTGELFF.

The V call is TRBV19, the J call TRBJ2-5; 8 bases are a match to TRBD1. Germline CDR1 LNHDA, CDR2 SQIVND (reference sequence). V lost 4 bases to trimming and J lost 0 bases; unmatched junction nucleotides: 7. This CDR3 has 16 residues. CDR3 in amino acids: CASSTRTGSNQETQYF. The CDR3 DNA reads as TGTGCCAGTAGTACCCGGACAGGGTCAAACCAAGAGACCCAGTACTTC.

The V and J genes are TRBV18 and TRBJ1-1; unclear D gene. The CDR3 extends over 14 amino acids. The germline gives CDR1 KGHSH, CDR2 LQKENI. V lost 3 bases and J lost 4, with 12 bases in between. CDR3 sequence reads: CASSPRVGSTEAFF. The CDR3, as DNA: TGTGCCAGCTCACCCCGGGTGGGGAGCACTGAAGCTTTCTTT.

The gene calls are TRBV13 and TRBJ2-7; TRBD2 might be the D (5 bases). Trimming stripped 4 bases from V and 1 base from J, with 14 bases between. This CDR3 contains 15 residues. Germline V gene lookup returns CDR1 PRHDT and CDR2 FYEKMQ (reference sequence). In nucleotides, the CDR3 is TGTGCCAGCAGCTCATCCGGGATCCCTTCCTACGAGCAGTACGTC. Translated: CASSSSGIPSYEQYV.

This clone was counted a few times. This rearrangement joins TRBV6-4 to TRBJ2-3; possibly TRBD1 for D (5 bases). This CDR3 is built from 13 residues. Germline-derived CDR1 and CDR2 are MRHNA and SNTAGT. V was clipped by 6 bases and J by 5 bases, with 12 bases between them. The CDR3 here is CASSSRAGDTQYF. The CDR3 region has the DNA TGTGCCAGCAGCTCCAGGGCCGGAGATACGCAGTATTTT.

This chain links TRBV5-1 with TRBJ1-2; TRBD1 might be the D (6 bases). This CDR3 spans 13 amino acids. V was trimmed by 4 bases and J by 4 bases, leaving 11 bases between them. Germline CDR1 reads SGHRS; CDR2 reads YFSETQ. The CDR3 coding sequence is TGCGCCAGCAGCCCCGGACAGCGCTATGGCTACACCTTC. Amino acid sequence: CASSPGQRYGYTF.

The rearrangement uses TRBV9 and TRBJ1-5; no clear D. V was pared by 0 bases and J by 1 base, with 5 bases between. The CDR3 covers 14 residues. Germline lookup yields CDR1 SGDLS and CDR2 YYNGEE. Here the CDR3 DNA reads TGTGCCAGCAGCGTAGCCTCCAGCAATCAGCCCCAGCATTTT. It translates to CASSVASSNQPQHF.

This sequence joins TRBV19 and TRBJ2-5, with 7 positions matching TRBD1. The CDR3 totals 16 residues. The J segment lost 9 bases and the V segment lost 3 bases, leaving 16 bases of the junction unmatched. CDR1 is LNHDA, CDR2 SQIVND, per germline (reference sequence). The CDR3 DNA reads TGTGCCAGTAGTATGGGCTTAAACAGGGGAAAATGGGCCCAGTACTTC. Protein sequence: CASSMGLNRGKWAQYF.

The sample holds a few counts of this clone. This chain connects TRBV2 to TRBJ1-1; 8 bases map to TRBD1. This CDR3 has 14 amino acids. The J segment lost 2 bases and the V segment lost 3 bases, leaving 2 bases of the junction unmatched. CDR1 is SNHLY, CDR2 FYNNEI, per germline. CDR3 protein: CASSEDRANTEAFF. The CDR3 coding sequence is TGTGCCAGCAGTGAGGACAGGGCCAACACTGAAGCTTTCTTT.